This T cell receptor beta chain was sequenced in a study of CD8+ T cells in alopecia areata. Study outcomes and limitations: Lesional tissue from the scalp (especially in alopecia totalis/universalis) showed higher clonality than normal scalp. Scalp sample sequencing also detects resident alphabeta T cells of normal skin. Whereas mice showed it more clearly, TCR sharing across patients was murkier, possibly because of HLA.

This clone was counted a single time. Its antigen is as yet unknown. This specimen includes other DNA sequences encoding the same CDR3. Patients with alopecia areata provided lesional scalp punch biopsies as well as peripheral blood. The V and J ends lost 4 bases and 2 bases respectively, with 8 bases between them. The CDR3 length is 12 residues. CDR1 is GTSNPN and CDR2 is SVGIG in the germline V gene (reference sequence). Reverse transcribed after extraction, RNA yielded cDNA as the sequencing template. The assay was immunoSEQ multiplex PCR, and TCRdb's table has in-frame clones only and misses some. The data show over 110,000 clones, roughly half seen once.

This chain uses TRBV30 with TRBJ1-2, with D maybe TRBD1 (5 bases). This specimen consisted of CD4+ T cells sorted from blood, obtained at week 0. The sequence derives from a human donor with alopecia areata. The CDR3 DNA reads TGTGCCTGGACGGGGACGAACTATGGCTACACCTTC. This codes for CAWTGTNYGYTF. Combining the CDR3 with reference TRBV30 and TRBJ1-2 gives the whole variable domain SQTIHQWPATLVQPVGSPLSLECTVEGTSNPNLYWYRQAAGRGLQLLFYSVGIGQISSEVPQNLSASRPQDRQFILSSKKLLLSDSGFYLCAWTGTNYGYTFGSGTRLTVV.